This passage covers 22 T cell receptor beta chains from one sample sequenced in a study of post-analysis software for immune sequencing data. Carried by the TCR beta cDNA libraries were unique molecular identifiers. TCRdb ran MiXCR on the PCR reads and lists one entry per CDR3 protein. The table includes fewer than 900,000 distinct CDR3 sequences, 46% detected once. Study outcomes and limitations: Compared with controls, patients had more of roughly five TRBV segments, including TRBV5-6, TRBV5-1 and TRBV20-1.

These TCRs' antigens remain unknown. Input material: blood. The receptor source for this set is a girl between 5 and 17 years old with multiple sclerosis.

The V and J genes are TRBV6-6 and TRBJ1-4; D might be TRBD1 (6 bases). CDR1 and CDR2 from the germline V gene are MNHNY and SVGAGI (reference sequence). The CDR3 length is 18 residues. Trimming took off 5 bases at V and 6 bases at J, with 25 bases between the two ends. CDR3 sequence (DNA): TGTGCCAGCAGTCTGACAGGAGATGACAGTGTGGTGTATGAAAAACTGTTTTTT. Its protein product is CASSLTGDDSVVYEKLFF.

This clonotype was picked up a small number of times. J is TRBJ1-2 and V is TRBV9, with D tentatively TRBD1 (5 bases). Germline CDR1 SGDLS, CDR2 YYNGEE. This CDR3 has 14 amino acids. Trimming took 2 bases from V and 8 from J, leaving 16 bases between them. CDR3 protein: CASSVGSGGWGYTF. CDR3 bases: TGTGCCAGCAGCGTCGGCTCCGGGGGATGGGGCTACACCTTC.

The V call is TRBV20-1, the J call TRBJ1-5, with D tentatively TRBD1 (6 bases). The germline V gene has CDR1 DFQATT and CDR2 SNEGSKA (reference sequence). The V end was cut by 1 base, the J end by 0 bases, with 13 bases between. CDR3 length: 16 residues. The DNA of the CDR3 is TGCAGTGCTAGAGGATCCCGACAGGATAGCAATCAGCCCCAGCATTTT. The encoded protein is CSARGSRQDSNQPQHF.

The chain has TRBV7-9 and TRBJ1-1; 12 bases map to TRBD1. V lost 3 bases, J lost 3 bases, and 5 bases stayed unmatched. CDR1 and CDR2 from the germline V gene are SEHNR and FQNEAQ (reference sequence). CDR3 size: 16 residues. This chain's CDR3 is CASSFGDRGRYTEAFF. The CDR3 DNA follows: TGTGCCAGCAGCTTCGGGGACAGGGGGCGGTACACTGAAGCTTTCTTT.

The V and J genes are TRBV13 and TRBJ2-1; a weak D match, TRBD2 (5 bases). The germline V gene has CDR1 PRHDT and CDR2 FYEKMQ (reference sequence). This CDR3 spans 13 amino acids. V shed 3 bases and J shed 7 bases, with 10 bases lying between them. In nucleotides, the CDR3 is TGTGCCAGCAGCTTTGAGGGTGGGAATGAGCAGTTCTTC. It yields the protein CASSFEGGNEQFF. Full variable domain (missing parts from reference TRBV13 and TRBJ2-1): AAGVIQSPRHLIKEKRETATLKCYPIPRHDTVYWYQQGPGQDPQFLISFYEKMQSDKGSIPDRFSAQQFSDYHSELNMSSLELGDSALYFCASSFEGGNEQFFGPGTRLTVL.

This chain joins TRBV7-2 and TRBJ2-5; D unresolved. Near its end, the DNA agrees better with TRBJ2-7, so the J call may be wrong. In germline, CDR1 is SGHTA, CDR2 FQGNSA. This CDR3 is 13 amino acids long. The CDR3 sequence is CASSWTAPDEQYF. The CDR3 DNA follows: TGTGCCAGCAGCTGGACCGCTCCTGACGAGCAGTACTTC.

This clonotype was recorded a few times. The chain combines TRBV20-1 with TRBJ2-5, with D perhaps TRBD1 (7 bases). The CDR3 totals 12 residues. Germline CDR1 DFQATT, CDR2 SNEGSKA (reference sequence). Trimming took off 6 bases at V and 5 bases at J, with 13 bases between the two ends. CDR3: CSAEPGGETQYF. Here the CDR3 DNA reads TGCAGTGCGGAACCAGGGGGGGAGACCCAGTACTTC.

This chain links TRBV10-3 with TRBJ2-1; 8 nucleotides align to TRBD2. From germline, CDR1 is ENHRY and CDR2 SYGVKD. The CDR3 is made up of 14 amino acids. Trimming took 4 bases from V and 4 from J; bases not matched to a gene: 3. The CDR3 loop reads CAISGQREYNEQFF. The CDR3 bases are TGTGCCATCAGTGGCCAGCGGGAGTACAATGAGCAGTTCTTC.

CDR3 region: CASSVDLGGGYTF. In DNA form, the CDR3 reads TGTGCCAGCAGCGTAGACCTTGGGGGTGGCTACACCTTC. J is TRBJ1-2 and V is TRBV9, with D possibly matching TRBD1 (5 bases). V dropped 0 bases and J dropped 7 bases, with 10 bases sitting between them. This CDR3 has 13 amino acids. Germline assignment: CDR1 SGDLS and CDR2 YYNGEE.

This clonotype appeared a single time. The V and J genes are TRBV12-3 or TRBV12-4 and TRBJ2-1; no clear D gene. CDR3 length: 15 residues. V was cut by 6 bases and J by 1 base, with 13 bases left in between. The CDR3 protein is CASSPDGVSYNEQFF. The DNA of the CDR3 is TGTGCCAGCAGCCCAGACGGCGTATCCTACAATGAGCAGTTCTTC.

The chain has TRBV20-1 and TRBJ2-7, with 7 bases fitting TRBD1. The CDR3 loop spans 11 amino acids. Germline assignment: CDR1 DFQATT and CDR2 SNEGSKA (reference sequence). Germline trimming cut 6 bases from V and 4 bases from J; bases unmatched to any gene: 3. CDR3 nucleotide sequence: TGCAGTGCACCACAGGGGTACGAGCAGTACTTC. It yields the protein CSAPQGYEQYF.

The sample holds a few counts of this clonotype. The V gene is TRBV20-1, the J gene TRBJ2-7, with D possibly being TRBD1 (6 bases). Per the germline V gene, CDR1 is DFQATT and CDR2 is SNEGSKA (reference sequence). This CDR3 comprises 15 residues. Trimming took off 4 bases at V and 0 bases at J, with 16 bases between the two ends. The CDR3 sequence is CSATRGQGLSYEQYF. CDR3 bases: TGCAGTGCTACCCGAGGGCAGGGGCTCTCCTACGAGCAGTACTTC.

This rearrangement joins TRBV27 to TRBJ2-7, with 11 bases aligning to TRBD1. The CDR3 runs 19 residues. J lost 2 bases, V lost 2 bases, and 14 bases had no gene match. CDR1 is MNHEY, CDR2 SMNVEV, per germline (reference sequence). This CDR3 is CASSLPPYPTDRGPYEQYF. CDR3 DNA: TGTGCCAGCAGTTTACCCCCCTATCCAACGGACAGGGGGCCCTACGAGCAGTACTTC.

The V call is TRBV4-2, the J call TRBJ2-7; 12 bases agree with TRBD2. This CDR3 is built from 18 residues. V was pared by 1 base and J by 6 bases, with 13 bases of the junction left unmatched. Germline CDR1 LGHNA, CDR2 YNFKEQ. The CDR3 loop is CASSQAPSGLAGPLEQYF. The DNA for the CDR3 is TGTGCCAGCAGCCAAGCCCCCTCGGGACTAGCGGGCCCCCTCGAGCAGTACTTC.

This clonotype was detected a few times. V and J are TRBV7-9 and TRBJ2-5; the D gene is possibly TRBD1 (6 bases). V gave up 0 bases and J gave up 5 bases, with 10 bases separating them. Germline CDR1 reads SEHNR; CDR2 reads FQNEAQ (reference sequence). The CDR3 extends over 14 amino acids. This CDR3 reads CASSLAGASETQYF. CDR3 nucleotide sequence: TGTGCCAGCAGCTTAGCGGGGGCATCGGAGACCCAGTACTTC.

This clonotype was counted once. This chain links TRBV5-1 with TRBJ2-3; D ambiguous. The ends were cut back, 2 bases at V and 14 bases at J, with 18 bases in the middle. Germline V gene data show CDR1 as SGHRS and CDR2 as YFSETQ. The CDR3 has 13 residues. The CDR3 DNA sequence: TGCGCCAGCAGCTTAAATATGGCCTCAGCCTGGTATTTT. Its protein product is CASSLNMASAWYF.

This clonotype was seen only a few times. The chain is built from TRBV7-6 and TRBJ2-7; TRBD1 matches at 10 bases. CDR1 is SGHVS, CDR2 FNYEAQ, per germline. The CDR3 extends over 16 amino acids. V dropped 5 bases and J dropped 3; count of bases not matched to a gene: 10. CDR3 region: CASSQTRTGGNYEQYF. CDR3 nucleotide sequence: TGTGCCAGCAGCCAAACCAGGACAGGGGGTAACTACGAGCAGTACTTC.

This clonotype occurred a few times. V usage is TRBV12-3 or TRBV12-4 and J usage is TRBJ2-3; TRBD2 matches 8 bases. The CDR3 totals 16 residues. V was pared by 3 bases and J by 6 bases, with 11 bases of the junction left unmatched. The CDR3 is CASSFGGALGSDTQYF. The CDR3 DNA follows: TGTGCCAGCAGTTTCGGGGGGGCTCTAGGTTCGGATACGCAGTATTTT.

Comments on this clonotype: One junction end disagrees with the germline gene, perhaps due to a read error. The rearrangement uses TRBV27 and TRBJ2-7, with 8 bases fitting TRBD1. The J call is uncertain, as TRBJ2-5 better fits the DNA end. CDR3 length equals 15 residues. CDR1 is MNHEY, CDR2 SMNVEV, per germline (reference sequence). The chain's CDR3 is CASSYRGRKQGTQYF. The CDR3 DNA is TGTGCCAGCAGTTACAGGGGGAGAAAGCAAGGGACCCAGTACTTC.

The rearrangement joins TRBV6-1 to TRBJ2-6, with D unresolved. This CDR3 has 15 amino acids. The germline CDR1 and CDR2 sequences are MNHNS and SASEGT. The V and J ends lost 7 bases and 3 bases respectively, with 13 bases between them. The CDR3 region is CASTGRVDGANVLTF. The CDR3 region has the DNA TGTGCCAGCACCGGTAGGGTGGATGGGGCCAACGTCCTGACTTTC.

The J gene is TRBJ2-5, the V gene TRBV5-1; D tentatively fits TRBD1 or TRBD2 (5 bases each). Germline CDR1 SGHRS, CDR2 YFSETQ. V lost 1 base, J lost 1 base, and 14 bases lay in between. CDR3 length equals 16 residues. CDR3 protein: CASSLLVEGSQETQYF. In DNA form, the CDR3 reads TGCGCCAGCAGCTTGTTAGTCGAGGGGAGCCAAGAGACCCAGTACTTC.

This clonotype was found a few times. This chain uses TRBV3-1 with TRBJ2-2; D call uncertain. Trimming shortened V by 3 bases and J by 0 bases, and 8 bases separated the two germline ends. The CDR3 contains 15 residues. The V gene's germline CDR1 is LGHDT and CDR2 YNNKEL (reference sequence). The CDR3 nucleotides read TGTGCCAGCAGCCAGAGATTGGCGAACACCGGGGAGCTGTTTTTT. Encoded protein: CASSQRLANTGELFF.